This T cell receptor (beta chain) was captured by sequencing in a study of blood T cells in healthy people across ages. The V gene's germline CDR1 is LGHNA and CDR2 YSLEER. V lost 0 bases, J lost 4 bases, and 12 bases lay in between. The CDR3 spans 15 residues. Through a sample-barcoded 5' primer and a J-beta primer mix, a second PCR was run for 7 to 11 cycles. One entry per CDR3 protein, called by TCRdb with MiXCR from the 5' RACE reads. The sample shows roughly 800,000 distinct CDR3 sequences, about 62% of them seen only once. Input material: blood. The receptor comes from a young man in good health. The chain has TRBV4-3 and TRBJ1-2, with a tentative D call TRBD1 (5 bases). CDR3 sequence reads: CASSQDWGGTYGYTF. The CDR3 nucleotides are TGCGCCAGCAGCCAAGACTGGGGGGGGACCTATGGCTACACCTTC.